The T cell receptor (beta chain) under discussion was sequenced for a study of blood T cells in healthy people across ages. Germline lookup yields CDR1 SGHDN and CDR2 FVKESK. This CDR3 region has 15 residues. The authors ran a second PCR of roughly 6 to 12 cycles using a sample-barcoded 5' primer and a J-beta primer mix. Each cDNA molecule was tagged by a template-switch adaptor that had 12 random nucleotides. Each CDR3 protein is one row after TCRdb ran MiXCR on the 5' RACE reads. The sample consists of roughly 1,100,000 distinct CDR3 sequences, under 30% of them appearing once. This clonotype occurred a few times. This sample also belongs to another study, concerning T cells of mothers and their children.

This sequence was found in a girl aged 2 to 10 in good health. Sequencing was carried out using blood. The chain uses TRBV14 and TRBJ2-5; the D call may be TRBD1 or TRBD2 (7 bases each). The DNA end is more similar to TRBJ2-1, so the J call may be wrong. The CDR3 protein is CASSQDWGGGEEQFF. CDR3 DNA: TGTGCCAGCAGCCAAGATTGGGGAGGGGGCGAGGAGCAGTTCTTC.